This T cell receptor beta chain was retrieved from a study of T-cell memory formation after mild COVID-19. The CDR3 is 15 residues long. V trimming: 1 base; J trimming: 1 base; junction bases outside the gene matches: 4. In germline, CDR1 is SGHRS, CDR2 YFSETQ. A few counts support this clonotype. Its antigen is not known. General study findings and limits: Detection of some responders pre-infection suggested pre-existing cross-reactive memory T cells participated. Most CD4+ clones that shrank were in CM and EM, while CD8+ ones turned up in EMRA. There was no confirmation that second-wave clones peaking on day 37 were SARS-CoV-2 specific.

Each CDR3 protein gets one entry after TCRdb re-called the 5' RACE reads with MiXCR. Of roughly 150,000 distinct CDR3 sequences in the sample, more than 12% were seen once. The J gene is TRBJ2-5, the V gene TRBV5-1, with TRBD2 identical over 7 bases. Sample: PBMCs or a T cell subset sorted from them (not recorded which). The origin of this receptor is an adult woman who had mild COVID-19 (a few samples of this study predate the infection). Cell type and time point are not known. This CDR3 reads CASSLTSVFQETQYF. CDR3 bases: TGCGCCAGCAGCTTGACTAGCGTCTTCCAAGAGACCCAGTACTTC.